The 29 T cell receptor beta chains given below trace back to one sample, sequenced in a study of blood T cell repertoires in COVID-19. Here immunoSEQ multiplex PCR was the method, and the copy in TCRdb shows in-frame clones only, minus some. The sample contains 250,000 to 350,000 clones, about nine tenths of which appear only once. Material for sequencing was peripheral blood. Source of these receptors: a woman aged 30 to 39 with COVID-19, enrolled during active disease.

The V gene is TRBV21-1, the J gene TRBJ1-2. TRBV21-1 is a listed pseudogene. The CDR3 sequence is 16 residues long. In nucleotides, the CDR3 is TGTGCCAGCAGCAAAGCCCCCTTCGGCAGGGAGGATGGCTACACCTTC. Translation gives CASSKAPFGREDGYTF.

The genes are TRBV7-8 and TRBJ1-5; 7 bases line up with TRBD1. CDR1 and CDR2 (germline): SGHVS, FQNEAQ. The junction had 7 bases not matched to a gene; V was cut back by 4 bases and J by 4 bases. There are 15 residues in the CDR3. CDR3 nucleotides: TGTGCCAGCAGCTCGCGAGGACAGGAAAATCAGCCCCAGCATTTT. Translating it yields CASSSRGQENQPQHF.

The chain recombines TRBV27 with TRBJ1-5; D gene unclear. There are 15 residues in the CDR3. V was cut by 7 bases and J by 4 bases, with 17 bases left in between. Germline CDR1 reads MNHEY; CDR2 reads SMNVEV (reference sequence). The CDR3 nucleotides read TGTGCCAGCATGTTTCAGCCGGGGAGGAATCAGCCCCAGCATTTT. The encoded protein is CASMFQPGRNQPQHF.

The rearrangement joins TRBV18 to TRBJ1-4; weak D call: TRBD1 (5 bases). This CDR3 is 13 amino acids long. Germline CDR1 KGHSH, CDR2 LQKENI. Trimming removed 8 bases at V and 1 base at J, with 8 bases between. In nucleotides, the CDR3 is TGTGCCAGCCGACAGCTAACTAATGAAAAACTGTTTTTT. Translation gives CASRQLTNEKLFF.

V gene TRBV7-3 combines with J gene TRBJ2-7; D remains unclear. V gave up 4 bases and J gave up 6 bases, with 7 bases separating them. Germline CDR1 and CDR2: SGHTA and FQGTGA. The CDR3 has 11 amino acids. CDR3 sequence reads: CASSSGSEQYF. The CDR3 DNA is TGTGCCAGCAGCTCCGGTTCCGAGCAGTACTTC.

Note on this clone: One end of the junction does not line up with germline, which may come from a read error. The chain carries TRBV6-4 and TRBJ1-3; D might be TRBD1 (5 bases). Germline V gene sequence: CDR1 MRHNA, CDR2 SNTAGT. This CDR3 has 12 amino acids. The CDR3 DNA sequence: TGTCCCAGCGGGGGGGGGAGAAACACCATATATTTT. Protein sequence: CPSGGGRNTIYF.

This clone was detected a few times. CDR3: CASSPGLNNSPLHF. The CDR3 region has the DNA TGTGCCAGCAGCCCTGGACTGAATAATTCACCCCTCCACTTT. The V and J genes are TRBV7-9 and TRBJ1-6; D gene unclear. The germline V and J ends were trimmed by 5 bases and 5 bases, with 10 bases remaining between them. This CDR3 has 14 amino acids. From germline, CDR1 is SEHNR and CDR2 FQNEAQ (reference sequence).

This chain uses TRBV5-1 with TRBJ2-2, with 10 positions matching TRBD2. Per the germline V gene, CDR1 is SGHRS and CDR2 is YFSETQ. The CDR3 has 16 amino acids. V shed 5 bases and J 3 bases; nucleotides not matched to a gene: 7. The CDR3 region has the DNA TGCGCCAGCAGATACTCTAGCGGGGGTTACACCGGGGAGCTGTTTTTT. This codes for CASRYSSGGYTGELFF.

The CDR3 sequence: CASSQETRSFYEQYF. The CDR3 DNA sequence: TGCGCCAGCAGCCAAGAAACTAGAAGCTTTTACGAGCAGTACTTC. The chain joins TRBV4-1 to TRBJ2-7, with TRBD2 as a possible D gene (5 bases). V was trimmed by 0 bases and J by 4 bases, leaving 13 bases between them. Germline assignment: CDR1 MGHRA and CDR2 YSYEKL. The CDR3 runs to 15 residues.

V usage is TRBV30 and J usage is TRBJ1-1; 8 bases are shared with TRBD1. Per the germline V gene, CDR1 is GTSNPN and CDR2 is SVGIG (reference sequence). J gave up 10 bases and V 3 bases, and 10 bases lay outside the gene matches. The CDR3 has 13 amino acids. CDR3 region: CAWRGFDRGSAFF. The CDR3 bases are TGTGCCTGGAGGGGATTCGACAGGGGTTCAGCTTTCTTT.

V usage is TRBV5-1 and J usage is TRBJ1-4; TRBD1 is a possible D gene (6 bases). CDR1 is SGHRS, CDR2 YFSETQ, per germline. This CDR3 spans 15 amino acids. The V end was cut by 4 bases, the J end by 8 bases, with 18 bases between. Here the CDR3 DNA reads TGCGCCAGCAGCCACCCAACAACCGGGACAGAAAAACTGTTTTTT. This codes for CASSHPTTGTEKLFF. Together with reference TRBV5-1 and TRBJ1-4, the CDR3 gives the full variable domain: KAGVTQTPRYLIKTRGQQVTLSCSPISGHRSVSWYQQTPGQGLQFLFEYFSETQRNKGNFPGRFSGRQFSNSRSEMNVSTLELGDSALYLCASSHPTTGTEKLFFGSGTQLSVL.

The chain joins TRBV2 to TRBJ1-1; D remains ambiguous. The CDR3 runs to 13 residues. Germline lookup yields CDR1 SNHLY and CDR2 FYNNEI. Trimming shortened V by 3 bases and J by 0 bases, and 5 bases separated the two germline ends. The CDR3 sequence: CASSEYLNTEAFF. In nucleotides, the CDR3 is TGTGCCAGCAGTGAGTACTTGAACACTGAAGCTTTCTTT.

The J gene is TRBJ1-2, the V gene TRBV19; 9 positions match TRBD1. V gave up 5 bases and J gave up 6 bases; unmatched junction bases: 10. Germline-derived CDR1 and CDR2 are LNHDA and SQIVND (reference sequence). The CDR3 sequence is 15 residues long. This chain's CDR3 is CASSSTGGRGDGYTF. The CDR3, as DNA: TGTGCCAGTAGTTCGACAGGGGGAAGGGGTGATGGCTACACCTTC.

This clone occurred a few times. Here the CDR3 DNA reads TGCAGCGCCAGAGGGAGGGACATCCCTGGCACAGATACGCAGTATTTT. It encodes CSARGRDIPGTDTQYF. The chain is built from TRBV29-1 and TRBJ2-3; possibly TRBD2 for D (7 bases). This CDR3 contains 16 residues. Looked up from germline, CDR1 is SQVTM and CDR2 is ANQGSEA. V shed 7 bases and J shed 1 base, with 21 bases lying between them.

The genes are TRBV19 and TRBJ1-5, with D uncertain. The CDR3 length is 15 residues. Trimming stripped 4 bases from V and 0 bases from J, with 10 bases between. Germline V gene sequence: CDR1 LNHDA, CDR2 SQIVND (reference sequence). CDR3 residues: CASSTWTDSNQPQHF. CDR3 DNA sequence: TGTGCCAGTAGTACCTGGACTGATAGCAATCAGCCCCAGCATTTT.

This clone was seen a single time. This rearrangement joins TRBV9 to TRBJ2-7, with 10 nucleotides matching TRBD2. Trimming removed 0 bases from V and 1 base from J; junction bases left unmatched: 4. Germline CDR1 and CDR2: SGDLS and YYNGEE. The CDR3 is made up of 16 amino acids. CDR3 nucleotides: TGTGCCAGCAGCGTAGAAATTAGCGGGAGGTCCTACGAGCAGTACTTC. It codes for CASSVEISGRSYEQYF.

The rearrangement joins TRBV29-1 to TRBJ2-5; 7 nucleotides line up with TRBD1. The J segment lost 5 bases and the V segment lost 4 bases, leaving 7 bases of the junction unmatched. The CDR3 runs 13 residues. The V gene's germline CDR1 is SQVTM and CDR2 ANQGSEA. The CDR3 loop reads CSVATGMLETQYF. Written as DNA, the CDR3 is TGCAGCGTTGCGACAGGGATGTTGGAGACCCAGTACTTC. The whole variable domain, remainder taken from reference TRBV29-1 and TRBJ2-5, is SAVISQKPSRDICQRGTSLTIQCQVDSQVTMMFWYRQQPGQSLTLIATANQGSEATYESGFVIDKFPISRPNLTFSTLTVSNMSPEDSSIYLCSVATGMLETQYFGPGTRLLVL.

The J gene is TRBJ1-3, the V gene TRBV5-1; no clear D gene. The germline CDR1 and CDR2 sequences are SGHRS and YFSETQ. The CDR3 has 15 amino acids. The germline V and J ends were trimmed by 2 bases and 4 bases, with 13 bases remaining between them. This chain's CDR3 is CASSFGSPGGNTIYF. In DNA form, the CDR3 reads TGCGCCAGCAGCTTTGGCAGTCCTGGCGGAAACACCATATATTTT.

This clone came up once. The chain employs TRBV18 and TRBJ2-7, with 8 bases lining up with TRBD1. The CDR3 consists of 17 residues. Germline trimming cut 3 bases from V and 0 bases from J; bases unmatched to any gene: 10. Germline loops: CDR1 KGHSH, CDR2 LQKENI. For the CDR3, the DNA is TGTGCCAGCTCACCCGGGGGACAGGCATCGAGCTCCTACGAGCAGTACTTC. Its protein product is CASSPGGQASSSYEQYF. The full variable domain, completed using reference TRBV18 and TRBJ2-7, is NAGVMQNPRHLVRRRGQEARLRCSPMKGHSHVYWYRQLPEEGLKFMVYLQKENIIDESGMPKERFSAEFPKEGPSILRIQQVVRGDSAAYFCASSPGGQASSSYEQYFGPGTRLTVT.

The genes are TRBV7-9 and TRBJ1-5, with no clear D. Germline V lookup: CDR1 SEHNR, CDR2 FQNEAQ (reference sequence). CDR3 size: 14 residues. Trimming shortened V by 1 base and J by 4 bases, and 8 bases separated the two germline ends. The chain's CDR3 is CASSLGGGNQPQHF. CDR3 nucleotide sequence: TGTGCCAGCAGCTTAGGAGGAGGGAATCAGCCCCAGCATTTT.

The genes are TRBV18 and TRBJ1-1; D is undetermined. Germline CDR1 KGHSH, CDR2 LQKENI. This CDR3 is built from 12 residues. With 3 bases removed from V and 8 bases from J, the gap between germline ends came to 10 bases. The CDR3 sequence: CASSPREGEAFF. In DNA, the CDR3 is TGTGCCAGCTCACCGAGGGAAGGGGAAGCTTTCTTT.

This clone has just a few counts. This rearrangement joins TRBV4-1 to TRBJ2-5; D possibly corresponds to TRBD2 (5 bases). Germline V CDR1 and CDR2: MGHRA, YSYEKL. This CDR3 contains 13 residues. Between the trimmed V and J ends, which lost 1 base and 4 bases, there was a span of 7 bases. The chain's CDR3 is CASSQGGGETQYF. The CDR3 DNA is TGCGCCAGCAGCCAAGGAGGAGGAGAGACCCAGTACTTC.

This clone was detected only once. The chain is built from TRBV10-2 and TRBJ1-2; 7 bases agree with TRBD1. The CDR3 is 14 residues long. The junction had 4 bases not matched to a gene; V was cut back by 2 bases and J by 4 bases. Germline V gene lookup returns CDR1 WSHSY and CDR2 SAAADI. CDR3 residues: CASSEPGTAYGYTF. The CDR3, as DNA: TGCGCCAGCAGTGAGCCAGGGACAGCCTATGGCTACACCTTC.

This chain connects TRBV6-5 to TRBJ1-2; tentative D call: TRBD1 (6 bases). V lost 10 bases to trimming and J lost 6 bases, with 15 bases between them. The CDR3 is made up of 12 amino acids. Germline CDR1 and CDR2: MNHEY and SVGAGI. CDR3 in amino acids: CATKQGIDGYTF. The CDR3 DNA reads TGTGCCACAAAGCAGGGGATTGATGGCTACACCTTC.

This chain joins TRBV6-2 or TRBV6-3 and TRBJ2-7, with a possible D match to TRBD1 (5 bases). The germline V gene encodes CDR1 MNHEY and CDR2 SVGEGT. Trimming left V 6 bases short and J 0 bases short, with 15 bases between. The CDR3 covers 15 residues. CDR3 sequence reads: CASSAPGSGSYEQYF. The CDR3 bases are TGTGCCAGCAGCGCCCCAGGGTCCGGCTCCTACGAGCAGTACTTC.

V and J are TRBV19 and TRBJ2-1; a weak D match, TRBD1 (6 bases). The V gene lost 1 base and the J gene lost 7 bases, with 8 bases spanning the gap. The CDR3 runs to 13 residues. CDR1 is LNHDA, CDR2 SQIVND, per germline (reference sequence). CDR3 DNA sequence: TGTGCCAGTAGTATAGCCAGGGGTAATGAGCAGTTCTTC. It encodes CASSIARGNEQFF. Filled out from reference TRBV19 and TRBJ2-1, the complete variable domain reads DGGITQSPKYLFRKEGQNVTLSCEQNLNHDAMYWYRQDPGQGLRLIYYSQIVNDFQKGDIAEGYSVSREKKESFPLTVTSAQKNPTAFYLCASSIARGNEQFFGPGTRLTVL.

V usage is TRBV5-5 and J usage is TRBJ1-6; the match to TRBD1 covers 10 bases. Germline CDR1 SGHKS, CDR2 YYEKEE (reference sequence). The CDR3 has 16 amino acids. Losses at the gene ends were 3 bases for V and 10 bases for J; bases not matched to a gene: 10. Here the CDR3 reads CASSWGSGTGASPLHF. CDR3 DNA: TGTGCCAGCAGCTGGGGCAGTGGGACAGGGGCCTCACCCCTCCACTTT.

The CDR3 spells CASSLEGDSGNTIYF. The CDR3 nucleotides are TGTGCCAGCAGCTTAGAGGGGGACTCTGGAAACACCATATATTTT. The chain links TRBV7-9 to TRBJ1-3; the D gene is possibly TRBD1 (6 bases). The germline gives CDR1 SEHNR, CDR2 FQNEAQ (reference sequence). Trimming removed 1 base from V and 0 bases from J, with 7 bases in between. The CDR3 length is 15 residues.

The chain joins TRBV12-3 or TRBV12-4 to TRBJ1-5, with unresolved D. With 1 base removed from V and 3 bases from J, the gap between germline ends came to 4 bases. This CDR3 is built from 13 residues. The CDR3 DNA follows: TGTGCCAGCAGTTTAGACAACAATCAGCCCCAGCATTTT. Amino acid sequence: CASSLDNNQPQHF.